The present TCR beta chain was sequenced within a study of cytomegalovirus exposure and HLA in healthy donors. To note about this clone: Its matching antigen is unknown.

Notes on the study in general: TCR sequences were mostly rare, though some public TCRs occurred in many donors. It was found in a later analysis that first-cohort TCR clusters tended to co-occur in the 130 or so validation repertoires.

Clones were sequenced by immunoSEQ multiplex PCR, and TCRdb holds only the in-frame ones, with some missing. The repertoire has around 63,000 clones, 90% to 96% of them found once; the top ten carry under 1.5%. Separation from the approximately 670-subject first cohort characterized the roughly 130-subject validation cohort, to which the donors belonged. The CDR3 covers 11 residues. The germline CDR1 and CDR2 sequences are MGHDK and SYGVNS. The V and J ends lost 6 bases and 12 bases, in that order; junction bases with no gene match: 4. The sequencing input was PBMCs. The V call is TRBV25-1, the J call TRBJ2-1, with 8 bases lining up with TRBD1. The TCR comes from a woman aged 18-35 years in good health and CMV-seronegative. The CDR3 bases are TGTGCCAGCAGCCAGGGGGCGGGGCAGTTCTTC. Translated: CASSQGAGQFF.